One and the same sample provided the 13 T cell receptor beta chains below, sequenced in a study of siplizumab effects on memory and regulatory T cells. Here immunoSEQ multiplex PCR was the method, and the copy in TCRdb shows in-frame clones only, minus some. The table records over 60,000 clones, about 90% of them present only once. The sequencing sample was made of CD8+ T cells sorted from blood. All receptors come from a human donor in good health.

This sequence joins TRBV9 and TRBJ2-1; D is perhaps TRBD1 (6 bases). Trimming pared 6 bases from V and 0 bases from J, leaving 19 bases between. The CDR3 contains 17 residues. Germline values: CDR1 SGDLS, CDR2 YYNGEE. The CDR3 loop reads CASIPHLGTSSYNEQFF. CDR3 coding DNA: TGTGCCAGCATCCCCCACTTGGGGACAAGCTCCTACAATGAGCAGTTCTTC.

The V and J genes are TRBV25-1 and TRBJ2-3, with D unresolved. V lost 2 bases, J lost 2 bases, and 8 bases lay in between. CDR1 MGHDK and CDR2 SYGVNS come from the germline V gene. This CDR3 contains 14 residues. The CDR3 here is CASSETAATDTQYF. For the CDR3, the DNA is TGTGCCAGCAGTGAAACAGCAGCCACAGATACGCAGTATTTT.

The chain is built from TRBV13 and TRBJ2-4; D is unresolved. The V end was cut by 1 base, the J end by 8 bases, with 6 bases between. Germline loops: CDR1 PRHDT, CDR2 FYEKMQ (reference sequence). CDR3 length equals 12 residues. The CDR3 region is CASSLDRDIQYF. The CDR3 DNA reads TGTGCCAGCAGCTTAGACCGGGACATTCAGTACTTC.

The rearrangement joins TRBV7-9 to TRBJ1-1; D is undetermined. The ends were cut back, 1 base at V and 4 bases at J, with 13 bases in the middle. Germline CDR1 SEHNR, CDR2 FQNEAQ (reference sequence). This CDR3 is built from 15 residues. The CDR3 bases are TGTGCCAGCAGCTTAGGGACCCCCGGGGTCACTGAAGCTTTCTTT. Amino acid sequence: CASSLGTPGVTEAFF.

The V call is TRBV6-5, the J call TRBJ2-5; TRBD2 matches at 9 bases. CDR1 and CDR2 (germline): MNHEY, SVGAGI. The CDR3 loop spans 15 amino acids. The junction had 7 bases not matched to a gene; V was cut back by 2 bases and J by 6 bases. This chain's CDR3 is CASSYASGAVKTQYF. CDR3 DNA: TGTGCCAGCAGTTACGCTAGCGGGGCGGTGAAGACCCAGTACTTC.

This chain links TRBV27 with TRBJ2-1; 7 bases agree with TRBD1. The CDR3 spans 14 residues. V dropped 7 bases and J dropped 7; count of bases not matched to a gene: 10. CDR1 and CDR2 (germline): MNHEY, SMNVEV (reference sequence). The CDR3 coding sequence is TGTGCCAGCACCCCTATCCCGACAGGGAATGAGCAGTTCTTC. Amino acid sequence: CASTPIPTGNEQFF.

The chain uses TRBV7-9 and TRBJ2-1, with 10 nucleotides matching TRBD1. V was clipped by 1 base and J by 4 bases; unmatched bases: 7. The CDR3 length is 17 residues. Germline loops: CDR1 SEHNR, CDR2 FQNEAQ (reference sequence). The CDR3: CASSLVKGQGYYNEQFF. As DNA, the CDR3 is TGTGCCAGCAGCTTAGTGAAGGGACAGGGGTATTACAATGAGCAGTTCTTC.

This chain links TRBV6-5 with TRBJ1-1; TRBD1 might be the D (5 bases). This CDR3 region has 15 residues. V dropped 2 bases and J dropped 0 bases, with 10 bases sitting between them. Germline loops: CDR1 MNHEY, CDR2 SVGAGI. The CDR3 DNA is TGTGCCAGCAGTTACCGGGGGAAGCTGAACACTGAAGCTTTCTTT. Its translation is CASSYRGKLNTEAFF.

The V gene is TRBV27, the J gene TRBJ2-7; 8 bases map to TRBD1. V shed 8 bases and J 2 bases; nucleotides not matched to a gene: 8. CDR1 MNHEY and CDR2 SMNVEV come from the germline V gene (reference sequence). There are 14 residues in the CDR3. Here the CDR3 reads CASQSQGAAYEQYF. CDR3 coding DNA: TGTGCCAGCCAAAGTCAGGGGGCGGCCTACGAGCAGTACTTC.

In its sample, this clone was seen a few times. V and J are TRBV4-1 and TRBJ1-1, with 12 positions matching TRBD1. The CDR3 contains 17 residues. Trimming took 0 bases from V and 0 from J; bases not matched to a gene: 2. Per the germline V gene, CDR1 is MGHRA and CDR2 is YSYEKL. The CDR3 sequence: CASSQEGQGAMNTEAFF. DNA for the CDR3: TGCGCCAGCAGCCAAGAGGGACAGGGGGCCATGAACACTGAAGCTTTCTTT.

CDR3 residues: CASGLWFGGTGKPLANTGELFF. The DNA of the CDR3 is TGTGCTAGTGGTTTGTGGTTCGGCGGGACAGGAAAACCACTCGCGAACACCGGGGAGCTGTTTTTT. This chain connects TRBV12-5 to TRBJ2-2; 8 nucleotides line up with TRBD1. Germline CDR1 LGHNT, CDR2 FRNRAP. V was pared by 2 bases and J by 0 bases, with 20 bases of the junction left unmatched. The CDR3 contains 22 residues.

The rearrangement links TRBV12-5 to TRBJ2-5; maybe TRBD1 (6 bases). Trimming shortened V by 1 base and J by 4 bases, and 22 bases separated the two germline ends. This CDR3 has 18 amino acids. Germline V CDR1 and CDR2: LGHNT, FRNRAP. The CDR3 nucleotides are TGTGCTAGTGGTTTGGATCACACCCCAGGGGATCTAAGAGAGACCCAGTACTTC. Translating it yields CASGLDHTPGDLRETQYF.

In its sample, this clone was seen once. The chain carries TRBV7-9 and TRBJ2-7, with D unresolved. V lost 2 bases, J lost 0 bases, and 8 bases lay in between. From germline, CDR1 is SEHNR and CDR2 FQNEAQ (reference sequence). CDR3 length equals 14 residues. The CDR3 sequence is CASSLKVSSYEQYF. CDR3 bases: TGTGCCAGCAGCTTAAAGGTCTCCTCCTACGAGCAGTACTTC.